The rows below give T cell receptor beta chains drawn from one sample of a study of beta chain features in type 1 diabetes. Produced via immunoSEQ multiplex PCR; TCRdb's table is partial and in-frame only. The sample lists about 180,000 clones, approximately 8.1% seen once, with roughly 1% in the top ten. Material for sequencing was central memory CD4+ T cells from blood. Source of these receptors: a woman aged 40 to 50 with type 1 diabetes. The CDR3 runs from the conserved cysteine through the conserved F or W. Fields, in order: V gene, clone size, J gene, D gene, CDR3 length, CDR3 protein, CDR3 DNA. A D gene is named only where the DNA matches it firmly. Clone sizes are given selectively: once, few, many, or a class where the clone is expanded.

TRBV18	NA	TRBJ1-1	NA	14	CASSPGHQNTEAFF	TGTGCCAGCTCACCGGGACACCAGAACACTGAAGCTTTCTTT
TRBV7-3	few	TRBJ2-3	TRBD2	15	CASSLLAGGTDTQYF	TGTGCCAGCAGCCTCCTAGCGGGAGGCACAGATACGCAGTATTTT
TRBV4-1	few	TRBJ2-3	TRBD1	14	CASSQDRGTDTQYF	TGCGCCAGCAGCCAGGACAGGGGCACAGATACGCAGTATTTT
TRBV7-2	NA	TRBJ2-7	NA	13	CASSLRGFYEQYF	TGTGCCAGCAGCTTACGAGGGTTCTACGAGCAGTACTTC
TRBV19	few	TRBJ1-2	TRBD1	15	CASSARQGDGYGYTF	TGTGCCAGTAGTGCCAGACAGGGAGACGGCTATGGCTACACCTTC
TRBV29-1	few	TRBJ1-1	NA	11	CSVRRPTEAFF	TGCAGCGTTCGCAGGCCCACTGAAGCTTTCTTT
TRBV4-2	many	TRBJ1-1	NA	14	CASSQETARTEAFF	TGTGCCAGCAGCCAAGAAACCGCTAGGACTGAAGCTTTCTTT
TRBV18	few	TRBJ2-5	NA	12	CASSPPGETQYF	TGTGCCAGCTCACCCCCGGGAGAGACCCAGTACTTC
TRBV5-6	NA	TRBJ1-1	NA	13	CASSLVTGTEAFF	TGTGCCAGCAGCTTGGTGACAGGAACTGAAGCTTTCTTT
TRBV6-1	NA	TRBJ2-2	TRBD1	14	CASRRDRVTGELFF	TGTGCCAGCAGAAGGGACAGGGTGACCGGGGAGCTGTTTTTT
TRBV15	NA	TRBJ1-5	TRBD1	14	CATSPDRGQRPQHF	TGTGCCACCAGCCCCGACAGGGGGCAGAGACCCCAGCATTTT
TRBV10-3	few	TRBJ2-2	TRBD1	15	CAISRGQGATGELFF	TGTGCCATCAGCCGAGGGCAGGGGGCAACCGGGGAGCTGTTTTTT
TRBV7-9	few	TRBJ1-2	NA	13	CASSPTGNYGYTF	TGTGCCAGCAGCCCTACAGGAAACTATGGCTACACCTTC
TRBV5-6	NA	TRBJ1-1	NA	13	CASSLVPASEAFF	TGTGCCAGCAGCTTGGTCCCGGCTAGTGAAGCTTTCTTT
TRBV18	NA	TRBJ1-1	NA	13	CASSSIRGTEAFF	TGTGCCAGCTCATCCATACGGGGCACTGAAGCTTTCTTT